This T cell receptor (beta chain) was profiled in a study of T cells after posttransplantation cyclophosphamide. Overall study findings and caveats: Blood and skin or GI T cell repertoires showed limited TRB overlap.

The CDR3 is 12 amino acids. CDR1 is KGHSH and CDR2 is LQKENI in the germline V gene. The V gene lost 5 bases and the J gene lost 6 bases, with 9 bases spanning the gap. Cells defined as naive were viable CD3+CD4+ or CD3+CD8+ and CCR7+CD45RA+CD45RO-CD95-CD27+CD28+. Only in-frame clones appear in the TCRdb table, and some are missing; sequencing was by immunoSEQ multiplex PCR. The sample yields 10,000 or so clones, roughly 98% seen once. With regard to this clone: Its antigen is still unknown.

The TCR sequence derives from a woman in her sixties in good health, CMV-negative, and a related stem cell transplant donor. The chain combines TRBV18 with TRBJ2-3, with D hard to call. Material for sequencing was naive CD4+ T cells sorted from PBMCs. CDR3 bases: TGTGCCAGCTCAGCCAAGAGGGATACGCAGTATTTT. It is translated as CASSAKRDTQYF.